This is a list of T cell receptor beta chains from one sample in a study of a mutant IDH1 vaccine in newly diagnosed glioma. Data came from immunoSEQ multiplex PCR; TCRdb stores just in-frame clones and leaves some out. The data contain about 54,000 clones, 70% to 90% of them singletons. This sample comprised PBMCs, obtained from a glioma patient treated with radiotherapy, temozolomide or both. All receptors come from a man aged 18 to 35 with glioma. Each CDR3 is given with its conserved first and last residue. A D gene is named only where the DNA matches it firmly. The listing skips clone size in some rows; elsewhere it reads once, few, many or a size class.

j_call: TRBJ1-1; v_call: TRBV2; clone_size: once; d_call: NA; cdr3_aa: CASRTRSAFEAFF; cdr3_nt: TGTGCCAGCAGGACTCGGAGCGCTTTTGAAGCTTTCTTT
j_call: TRBJ1-1; v_call: TRBV10-1; clone_size: NA; d_call: NA; cdr3_aa: CASRFQGQGTEAFF; cdr3_nt: TGCGCCAGCAGGTTCCAGGGGCAGGGTACTGAAGCTTTCTTT
j_call: TRBJ2-1; v_call: TRBV2; clone_size: NA; d_call: TRBD1; cdr3_aa: CASGDRGLNYNEQFF; cdr3_nt: TGTGCCAGCGGCGACAGGGGACTGAACTACAATGAGCAGTTCTTC
j_call: TRBJ1-2; v_call: TRBV28; clone_size: NA; d_call: NA; cdr3_aa: CASKLLVVNYGYTF; cdr3_nt: TGTGCCAGTAAGCTCCTAGTAGTTAACTATGGCTACACCTTC
j_call: TRBJ1-5; v_call: TRBV7-9; clone_size: NA; d_call: NA; cdr3_aa: CASSLASNQPQHF; cdr3_nt: TGTGCCAGCAGCTTAGCCAGTAATCAGCCCCAGCATTTT
j_call: TRBJ1-2; v_call: TRBV2; clone_size: NA; d_call: TRBD1; cdr3_aa: CASSERDRNFYGYTF; cdr3_nt: TGTGCCAGCAGTGAACGGGACAGAAACTTCTATGGCTACACCTTC
j_call: TRBJ1-6; v_call: TRBV5-1; clone_size: NA; d_call: NA; cdr3_aa: CASSLQASSYNSPLHF; cdr3_nt: TGCGCCAGCAGCTTGCAGGCGAGCTCCTATAATTCACCCCTCCACTTT
j_call: TRBJ2-6; v_call: TRBV10-1; clone_size: NA; d_call: NA; cdr3_aa: CASRPLLAGANVLTF; cdr3_nt: TGCGCCAGCAGGCCCCTCTTGGCTGGGGCCAACGTCCTGACTTTC
j_call: TRBJ2-1; v_call: TRBV30; clone_size: NA; d_call: TRBD2; cdr3_aa: CAWSVLAGRSNNEQFF; cdr3_nt: TGTGCCTGGAGTGTCCTAGCGGGTAGGAGCAACAATGAGCAGTTCTTC
j_call: TRBJ1-1; v_call: TRBV6-7; clone_size: NA; d_call: NA; cdr3_aa: CASSYLSGRKAFF; cdr3_nt: TGTGCCAGCAGTTACCTTTCGGGCAGAAAAGCTTTCTTT
j_call: TRBJ1-5; v_call: TRBV2; clone_size: NA; d_call: NA; cdr3_aa: CASSEASGPNQPQHF; cdr3_nt: TGTGCCAGCAGTGAAGCATCAGGGCCTAATCAGCCCCAGCATTTT
j_call: TRBJ2-5; v_call: TRBV5-6; clone_size: NA; d_call: TRBD1; cdr3_aa: CASSLGGQGAETQYF; cdr3_nt: TGTGCCAGCAGCTTGGGAGGACAGGGAGCAGAGACCCAGTACTTC
j_call: TRBJ2-7; v_call: TRBV5-4; clone_size: NA; d_call: TRBD1; cdr3_aa: CASSLGGGAYPYEQYF; cdr3_nt: TGTGCCAGCAGCTTGGGAGGGGGCGCGTACCCCTACGAGCAGTACTTC
j_call: TRBJ1-2; v_call: TRBV29-1; clone_size: few; d_call: NA; cdr3_aa: CSVPAGRGYGYTF; cdr3_nt: TGCAGCGTCCCTGCCGGACGCGGCTATGGCTACACCTTC
j_call: TRBJ2-7; v_call: TRBV6-6; clone_size: NA; d_call: TRBD2; cdr3_aa: CASSHFPGLAFF; cdr3_nt: TGTGCCAGCAGCCACTTCCCGGGACTAGCGTTCTTC
j_call: TRBJ1-1; v_call: TRBV9; clone_size: few; d_call: NA; cdr3_aa: CASSVGPRRRPDEAFF; cdr3_nt: TGTGCCAGCAGCGTAGGCCCCCGGCGGCGCCCCGATGAAGCTTTCTTT
j_call: TRBJ2-7; v_call: TRBV30; clone_size: NA; d_call: TRBD1; cdr3_aa: CAWSLTGDSYEQYF; cdr3_nt: TGTGCCTGGAGTCTAACAGGGGATTCCTACGAGCAGTACTTC
j_call: TRBJ2-5; v_call: TRBV5-1; clone_size: NA; d_call: TRBD2; cdr3_aa: CASSLMTSETQYF; cdr3_nt: TGCGCCAGCAGCTTAATGACTAGCGAGACCCAGTACTTC
j_call: TRBJ1-2; v_call: TRBV25-1; clone_size: NA; d_call: NA; cdr3_aa: CASSVGGSNYGYTF; cdr3_nt: TGTGCCAGCAGTGTGGGGGGATCCAACTATGGCTACACCTTC
j_call: TRBJ1-5; v_call: TRBV2; clone_size: NA; d_call: NA; cdr3_aa: CASSAQNQPQHF; cdr3_nt: TGTGCCAGCAGCGCCCAGAATCAGCCCCAGCATTTT
j_call: TRBJ2-3; v_call: TRBV29-1; clone_size: NA; d_call: NA; cdr3_aa: CSVEQGRSTPTNTQYF; cdr3_nt: TGCAGCGTTGAACAAGGACGGTCGACTCCCACAAATACGCAGTATTTT
j_call: TRBJ2-2; v_call: TRBV11-2; clone_size: NA; d_call: NA; cdr3_aa: CASSLGSWELFF; cdr3_nt: TGTGCCAGCAGCTTAGGGTCCTGGGAGCTGTTTTTT
j_call: TRBJ1-5; v_call: TRBV15; clone_size: NA; d_call: TRBD1; cdr3_aa: CATSTTGGNQPQHF; cdr3_nt: TGTGCCACCAGCACGACAGGGGGGAATCAGCCCCAGCATTTT
j_call: TRBJ2-2; v_call: TRBV7-9; clone_size: NA; d_call: NA; cdr3_aa: CASSSNYGDTGELFF; cdr3_nt: TGTGCCAGCAGCTCGAATTATGGGGACACCGGGGAGCTGTTTTTT
j_call: TRBJ2-5; v_call: TRBV30; clone_size: NA; d_call: NA; cdr3_aa: CAWSHQGGRTQYF; cdr3_nt: TGTGCCTGGAGTCACCAGGGCGGTCGGACCCAGTACTTC
j_call: TRBJ2-3; v_call: TRBV7-2; clone_size: NA; d_call: TRBD2; cdr3_aa: CASSLQRGGGADTQYF; cdr3_nt: TGTGCCAGCAGCTTACAGCGGGGGGGCGGTGCAGATACGCAGTATTTT
j_call: TRBJ1-2; v_call: TRBV11-2; clone_size: NA; d_call: NA; cdr3_aa: CASTRAGGYYGYTF; cdr3_nt: TGTGCCAGCACCCGAGCGGGCGGCTACTATGGCTACACCTTC
j_call: TRBJ1-2; v_call: TRBV7-2; clone_size: NA; d_call: NA; cdr3_aa: CASSLLYGYTF; cdr3_nt: TGTGCCAGCAGCTTACTCTATGGCTACACCTTC
j_call: TRBJ2-3; v_call: TRBV7-8; clone_size: NA; d_call: NA; cdr3_aa: CASSTPGSGTDTQYF; cdr3_nt: TGTGCCAGCAGCACACCCGGCTCGGGCACAGATACGCAGTATTTT
j_call: TRBJ2-7; v_call: TRBV5-8; clone_size: NA; d_call: NA; cdr3_aa: CASSREVTGTYEQYF; cdr3_nt: TGTGCCAGCAGCCGAGAAGTGACAGGAACCTACGAGCAGTACTTC
j_call: TRBJ2-6; v_call: TRBV5-1; clone_size: NA; d_call: NA; cdr3_aa: CASCSNGVSGANVLTF; cdr3_nt: TGCGCCAGCTGCTCTAACGGGGTGTCTGGGGCCAACGTCCTGACTTTC
j_call: TRBJ2-7; v_call: TRBV6-1; clone_size: NA; d_call: TRBD2; cdr3_aa: CASSVAGAYEQYF; cdr3_nt: TGTGCCAGCAGTGTAGCGGGAGCGTACGAGCAGTACTTC
j_call: TRBJ2-5; v_call: TRBV5-1; clone_size: NA; d_call: NA; cdr3_aa: CASTLYEGETQYF; cdr3_nt: TGCGCCAGCACCCTTTACGAGGGGGAGACCCAGTACTTC
j_call: TRBJ1-1; v_call: TRBV5-6; clone_size: few; d_call: NA; cdr3_aa: CASSLSFRNEAFF; cdr3_nt: TGTGCCAGCAGCTTGTCGTTCCGGAATGAAGCTTTCTTT
j_call: TRBJ2-2; v_call: TRBV10-3; clone_size: NA; d_call: NA; cdr3_aa: CATAVRGANTGELFF; cdr3_nt: TGTGCCACGGCGGTCCGGGGTGCGAACACCGGGGAGCTGTTTTTT
j_call: TRBJ1-1; v_call: TRBV18; clone_size: NA; d_call: NA; cdr3_aa: CASSPGVDTEAFF; cdr3_nt: TGTGCCAGCTCACCAGGCGTCGACACTGAAGCTTTCTTT
j_call: TRBJ1-5; v_call: TRBV5-8; clone_size: NA; d_call: TRBD1; cdr3_aa: CASSYDRVVSQPQHF; cdr3_nt: TGTGCCAGCAGCTACGACAGGGTCGTCAGTCAGCCCCAGCATTTT
j_call: TRBJ2-2; v_call: TRBV5-4; clone_size: NA; d_call: NA; cdr3_aa: CASSSGDGDTGELFF; cdr3_nt: TGTGCCAGCAGCTCTGGAGATGGTGACACCGGGGAGCTGTTTTTT
j_call: TRBJ1-4; v_call: TRBV5-1; clone_size: NA; d_call: NA; cdr3_aa: CASSLGRSATNEKLFF; cdr3_nt: TGCGCCAGCAGCTTGGGCCGTTCTGCAACTAATGAAAAACTGTTTTTT
j_call: TRBJ2-1; v_call: TRBV29-1; clone_size: NA; d_call: TRBD1; cdr3_aa: CSVENRDRLGEQFF; cdr3_nt: TGCAGCGTTGAAAACCGGGACAGATTGGGTGAGCAGTTCTTC